This T cell receptor beta chain was retrieved from a study of T cells in Graves' hyperthyroidism and ophthalmopathy. Study-level background: Before treatment of any kind, peripheral blood was taken at initial diagnosis.

The investigators amplified TCR beta CDR3 regions from RNA transcripts. TCR CDR3 underwent first-round RT-PCR with the HTBI primer set. TCRdb processed the multiplex PCR reads anew with MiXCR; each CDR3 protein has one entry. The data hold about 740,000 distinct CDR3 sequences, with 11% to 15% observed a single time. This clonotype has just a few counts. Antigen specificity is unknown. Whole-study findings and limits: Model predictions of ophthalmopathy came a median approximately 6 months before onset. Patients with ophthalmopathy were separated from those with stable hyperthyroidism by a 13 V-J model.

Researchers defined stable Graves' hyperthyroidism as no ophthalmopathy progression within 18 months. The CDR3 runs 14 residues. CDR1 and CDR2 from the germline V gene are LNHDA and SQIVND (reference sequence). The V end was cut by 7 bases, the J end by 4 bases, with 15 bases between. The V call is TRBV19, the J call TRBJ2-3, with a possible D match to TRBD2 (5 bases). The sequenced sample consisted of blood. This sequence originates from a woman aged 18-29 years with Graves' hyperthyroidism. For the CDR3, the DNA is TGTGCCAGTACCCGAGGGCTAGCATCAGATACGCAGTATTTT. As protein: CASTRGLASDTQYF.